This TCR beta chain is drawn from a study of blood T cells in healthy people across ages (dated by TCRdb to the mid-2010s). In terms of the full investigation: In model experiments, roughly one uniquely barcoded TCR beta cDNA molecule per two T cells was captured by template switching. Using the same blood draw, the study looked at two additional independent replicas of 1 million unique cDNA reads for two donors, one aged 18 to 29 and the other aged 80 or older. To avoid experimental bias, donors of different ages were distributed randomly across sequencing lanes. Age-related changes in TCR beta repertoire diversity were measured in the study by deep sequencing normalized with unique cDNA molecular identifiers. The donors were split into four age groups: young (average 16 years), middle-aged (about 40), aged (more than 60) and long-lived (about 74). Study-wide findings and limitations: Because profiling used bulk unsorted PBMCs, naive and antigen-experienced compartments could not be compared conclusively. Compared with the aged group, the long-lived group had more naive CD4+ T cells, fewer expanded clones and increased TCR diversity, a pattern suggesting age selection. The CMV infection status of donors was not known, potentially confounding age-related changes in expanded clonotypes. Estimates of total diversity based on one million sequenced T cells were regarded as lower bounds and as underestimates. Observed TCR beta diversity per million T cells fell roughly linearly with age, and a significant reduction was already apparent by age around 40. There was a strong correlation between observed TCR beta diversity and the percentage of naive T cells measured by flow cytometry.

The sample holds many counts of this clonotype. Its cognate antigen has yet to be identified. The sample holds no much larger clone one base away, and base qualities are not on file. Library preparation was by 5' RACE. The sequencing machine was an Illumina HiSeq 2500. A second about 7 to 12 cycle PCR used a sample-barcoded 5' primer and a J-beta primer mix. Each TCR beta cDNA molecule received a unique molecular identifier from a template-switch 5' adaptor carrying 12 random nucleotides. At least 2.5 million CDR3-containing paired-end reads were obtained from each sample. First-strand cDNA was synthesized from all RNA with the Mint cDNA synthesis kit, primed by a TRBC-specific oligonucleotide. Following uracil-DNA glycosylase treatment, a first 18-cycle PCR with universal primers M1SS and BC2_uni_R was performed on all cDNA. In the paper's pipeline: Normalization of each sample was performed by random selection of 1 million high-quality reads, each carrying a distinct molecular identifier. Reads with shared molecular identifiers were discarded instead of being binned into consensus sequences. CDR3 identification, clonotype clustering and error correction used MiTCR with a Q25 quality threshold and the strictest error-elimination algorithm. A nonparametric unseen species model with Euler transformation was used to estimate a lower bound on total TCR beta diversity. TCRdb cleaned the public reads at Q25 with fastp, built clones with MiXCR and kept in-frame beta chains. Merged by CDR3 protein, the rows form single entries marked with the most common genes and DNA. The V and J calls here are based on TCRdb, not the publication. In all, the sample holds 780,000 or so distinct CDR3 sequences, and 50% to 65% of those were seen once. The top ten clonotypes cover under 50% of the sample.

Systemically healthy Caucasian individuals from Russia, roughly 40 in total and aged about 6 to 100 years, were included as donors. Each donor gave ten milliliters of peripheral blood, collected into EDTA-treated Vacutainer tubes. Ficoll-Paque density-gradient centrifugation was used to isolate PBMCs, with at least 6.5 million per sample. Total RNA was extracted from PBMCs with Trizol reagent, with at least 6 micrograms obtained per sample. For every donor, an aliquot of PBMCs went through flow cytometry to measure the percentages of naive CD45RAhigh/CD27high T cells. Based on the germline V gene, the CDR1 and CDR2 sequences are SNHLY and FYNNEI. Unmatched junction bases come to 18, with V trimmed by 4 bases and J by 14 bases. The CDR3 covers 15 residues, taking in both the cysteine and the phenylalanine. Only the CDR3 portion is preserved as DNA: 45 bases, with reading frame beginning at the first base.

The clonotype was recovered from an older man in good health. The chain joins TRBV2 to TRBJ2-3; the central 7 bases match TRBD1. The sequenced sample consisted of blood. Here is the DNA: TGTGCCAGCAGTGGTCGAAGGGGGCTTGGCAGATACGCGTATTTT. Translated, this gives CASSGRRGLGRYAYF.